Listed below are T cell receptor beta chains from one sample, sequenced in a study of early T cells in non-severe SARS-CoV-2 infection. TCRdb independently ran MiXCR on the 5' RACE reads; one entry per CDR3 protein. This table has 70,000 to 75,000 distinct CDR3 sequences, more than 10% appearing once. The sample consisted of whole blood. The origin of the receptors is an adult who was a healthcare worker with PCR-confirmed SARS-CoV-2 infection or an uninfected control (not recorded which). Each CDR3 is given with its conserved first and last residue. Clone size is given for some rows only: seen once, a few or many times, or a class if the clone is expanded.

clone size: many
V gene: TRBV5-5
CDR3 protein: CASRLWGQATDTQYF

clone size: many
V gene: TRBV2
CDR3 protein: CASTLLAGGSGANVLTF

clone size: NA
V gene: TRBV5-6
CDR3 protein: CASSDSGKWNEQFF

clone size: few
V gene: TRBV5-1
CDR3 protein: CASSWGQGNNEQFF

clone size: few
V gene: TRBV7-8
CDR3 protein: CASSSPGIYNEQFF

clone size: NA
V gene: TRBV5-5
CDR3 protein: CASSSRQAISTDTQYF

clone size: few
V gene: TRBV27
CDR3 protein: CASSLQTSGSYNEQFF

clone size: few
V gene: TRBV6-6
CDR3 protein: CASSSPEGSFPGELFF

clone size: few
V gene: TRBV9
CDR3 protein: CASSVDRGDEQFF

clone size: few
V gene: TRBV2
CDR3 protein: CASSEDNYEQYF

clone size: few
V gene: TRBV10-3
CDR3 protein: CATQLGGGETQYF

clone size: many
V gene: TRBV2
CDR3 protein: CASSEAVAGPTFSYNEQFF

clone size: NA
V gene: TRBV9
CDR3 protein: CASSVVGQGDEQYF

clone size: few
V gene: TRBV27
CDR3 protein: CASTPLAPTENQPQHF

clone size: many
V gene: TRBV12-3/TRBV12-4
CDR3 protein: CASSLGTGVSEQYF

clone size: many
V gene: TRBV6-1
CDR3 protein: CASSRGGVNEKLFF

clone size: NA
V gene: TRBV12-3/TRBV12-4
CDR3 protein: CASSARDRGNYNEQFF

clone size: few
V gene: TRBV6-6
CDR3 protein: CASSGQGQPYGYTF

clone size: NA
V gene: TRBV12-3/TRBV12-4
CDR3 protein: CASSLGGALNIQYF

clone size: many
V gene: TRBV12-3/TRBV12-4
CDR3 protein: CASSESGATNEKLFF

clone size: NA
V gene: TRBV2
CDR3 protein: CASSLDRDFNQPQHF

clone size: many
V gene: TRBV29-1
CDR3 protein: CSAPDPGYTF

clone size: many
V gene: TRBV20-1
CDR3 protein: CSARFTGAVIPYEQYF

clone size: NA
V gene: TRBV10-3
CDR3 protein: CAISELGPGGQTSYNEQFF

clone size: many
V gene: TRBV12-3/TRBV12-4
CDR3 protein: CASSLGNTNTGELFF

clone size: few
V gene: TRBV10-3
CDR3 protein: CAIRPVLNEKLFF

clone size: few
V gene: TRBV12-3/TRBV12-4
CDR3 protein: CASSLTGVRYTF

clone size: few
V gene: TRBV6-6
CDR3 protein: CASSQPRGTANEKLFF

clone size: few
V gene: TRBV6-5
CDR3 protein: CASSSLGTVSGNTIYF

clone size: few
V gene: TRBV3-1
CDR3 protein: CASSQLGYGPSSPLHF

clone size: many
V gene: TRBV7-9
CDR3 protein: CASSLGASGENEQFF

clone size: NA
V gene: TRBV5-6
CDR3 protein: CASSLMTEDNEKLFF

clone size: few
V gene: TRBV29-1
CDR3 protein: CSGFIGTQYF

clone size: NA
V gene: TRBV6-1
CDR3 protein: CASRRDRGSNQPQHF

clone size: few
V gene: TRBV27
CDR3 protein: CASSLKARTGEQYF

clone size: NA
V gene: TRBV29-1
CDR3 protein: CSVSVRTSDTQYF

clone size: NA
V gene: TRBV29-1
CDR3 protein: CSVVVQVYTEAFF

clone size: NA
V gene: TRBV7-6
CDR3 protein: CASSLAPPGAVTITQYF

clone size: few
V gene: TRBV6-5
CDR3 protein: CASRNLERSGANVLTF

clone size: many
V gene: TRBV18
CDR3 protein: CASSAGLAGGQETQYF

clone size: NA
V gene: TRBV7-8
CDR3 protein: CASSLGTNQETQYF

clone size: many
V gene: TRBV7-3
CDR3 protein: CASSLTDLSTDTQYF

clone size: many
V gene: TRBV5-6
CDR3 protein: CASSLGFRRGGRSQSTDTQYF

clone size: many
V gene: TRBV7-9
CDR3 protein: CASSLGGSYTEAFF

clone size: few
V gene: TRBV12-3/TRBV12-4
CDR3 protein: CAVGTTAYEQYF

clone size: few
V gene: TRBV11-1
CDR3 protein: CASSGRDGSDTQYF

clone size: NA
V gene: TRBV20-1
CDR3 protein: CSASRDRGNQPQHF

clone size: many
V gene: TRBV18
CDR3 protein: CASSPTGTSLYNEQFF

clone size: NA
V gene: TRBV18
CDR3 protein: CASSQTAPVSSYNSPLHF

clone size: NA
V gene: TRBV5-4
CDR3 protein: CASSFHGSTDTQYF

clone size: NA
V gene: TRBV12-3/TRBV12-4
CDR3 protein: CASSPTLPVRTYEQYF

clone size: many
V gene: TRBV11-2
CDR3 protein: CASRDTTDTQYF

clone size: many
V gene: TRBV10-3
CDR3 protein: CAISPGASGRAPDTQYF